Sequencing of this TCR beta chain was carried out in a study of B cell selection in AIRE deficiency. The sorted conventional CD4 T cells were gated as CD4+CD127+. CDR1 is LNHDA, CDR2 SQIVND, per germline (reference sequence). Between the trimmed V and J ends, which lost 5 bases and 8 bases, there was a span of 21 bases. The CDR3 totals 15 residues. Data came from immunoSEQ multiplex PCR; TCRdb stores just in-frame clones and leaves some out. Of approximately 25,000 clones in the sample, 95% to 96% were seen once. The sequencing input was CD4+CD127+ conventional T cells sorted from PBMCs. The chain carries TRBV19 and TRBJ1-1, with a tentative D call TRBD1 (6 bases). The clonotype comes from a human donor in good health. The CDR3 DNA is TGTGCCAGTAGTCCCGAAAACAGGGCTCGGGGGGAAGCTTTCTTT. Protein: CASSPENRARGEAFF.